In this sample, the clone carrying this T cell receptor beta chain turned up many times. The antigen is not known. An equimolar mix of two oligonucleotides served as the beta constant-region primer for TRBC1 and TRBC2. MiXCR, applied by TCRdb to the UMI-ligation and nested PCR reads, yields one record per CDR3 protein. The data hold roughly 91,000 distinct CDR3 sequences, with roughly 13% observed a single time. The CDR3 totals 13 residues. Per germline, CDR1 SNHLY and CDR2 FYNNEI. V lost 7 bases to trimming and J lost 6 bases, with 16 bases between them. This sample is part of a study of naive and memory T cell subsets. Whole-study results and caveats: Gini index rose across naive, CM, EM and EMRA in CD4 and CD8. Expression changes during T cell differentiation may affect RNA-based TCR counts. A clonotype means one alpha or beta sequence, not an alpha/beta pair.

The V gene is TRBV2, the J gene TRBJ2-7; possible D gene TRBD1, 5 bases. Specimen: central memory CD4+ T cells from blood. The clonotype was recovered from a human donor in good health. CDR3 nucleotide sequence: TGTGCCAGCACCCGTCTAGGGGTTGGCGAGCAGTACTTC. As protein: CASTRLGVGEQYF.